Listed below are T cell receptor beta chains from one sample, sequenced in a study of cytomegalovirus exposure and HLA in healthy donors. Sequenced by immunoSEQ multiplex PCR; TCRdb stores in-frame clones only, minus some. The data show 200,000 or so clones, less than 85% seen once. The specimen was PBMCs. The receptors were sampled from a man aged 18 to 35 in good health and CMV-seronegative. The CDR3 runs from the conserved cysteine through the conserved F or W. The order of the fields is D gene, V gene, clone size, J gene, CDR3 protein, CDR3 DNA. D genes are given only for firm matches. For some rows the clone size is stated as once, few or many, or as a class when expanded; others skip it.

d_call: TRBD2
v_call: TRBV18
clone_size: NA
j_call: TRBJ2-7
cdr3_aa: CASSPLRLAGAEQYF
cdr3_nt: TGTGCCAGCTCACCACTCCGGCTAGCGGGAGCCGAGCAGTACTTC

d_call: NA
v_call: TRBV2
clone_size: NA
j_call: TRBJ1-5
cdr3_aa: CASSGWGHSNQPQHF
cdr3_nt: TGTGCCAGCAGTGGGTGGGGGCATAGCAATCAGCCCCAGCATTTT

d_call: NA
v_call: TRBV6-6
clone_size: NA
j_call: TRBJ1-2
cdr3_aa: CASGEGRYGYTF
cdr3_nt: TGTGCCAGCGGGGAGGGAAGGTATGGCTACACCTTC

d_call: TRBD1
v_call: TRBV5-4
clone_size: few
j_call: TRBJ2-7
cdr3_aa: CASSRWGTGHSYEQYF
cdr3_nt: TGTGCCAGCAGCCGTTGGGGGACAGGCCATTCCTACGAGCAGTACTTC

d_call: NA
v_call: TRBV5-1
clone_size: NA
j_call: TRBJ2-7
cdr3_aa: CASSQGLTSSYEQYF
cdr3_nt: TGCGCCAGCAGCCAAGGACTAACGAGCTCCTACGAGCAGTACTTC

d_call: TRBD1
v_call: TRBV5-6
clone_size: few
j_call: TRBJ2-7
cdr3_aa: CASSLVRGRIYEQYF
cdr3_nt: TGTGCCAGCAGCTTGGTCAGGGGGCGTATATACGAGCAGTACTTC

d_call: NA
v_call: TRBV28
clone_size: NA
j_call: TRBJ1-1
cdr3_aa: CASSRWDTQAFF
cdr3_nt: TGTGCCAGCAGCAGATGGGACACCCAAGCTTTCTTT

d_call: NA
v_call: TRBV29-1
clone_size: NA
j_call: TRBJ1-4
cdr3_aa: CSAYREKLFF
cdr3_nt: TGCAGCGCCTACAGGGAAAAACTGTTTTTT

d_call: TRBD1
v_call: TRBV11-2
clone_size: NA
j_call: TRBJ1-1
cdr3_aa: CASSWTGNTEAFF
cdr3_nt: TGTGCCAGCAGCTGGACAGGAAACACTGAAGCTTTCTTT

d_call: TRBD2
v_call: TRBV7-9
clone_size: NA
j_call: TRBJ2-3
cdr3_aa: CASSLALAGGRGDTQYF
cdr3_nt: TGTGCCAGCAGCTTAGCGCTAGCGGGAGGCCGGGGAGATACGCAGTATTTT

d_call: NA
v_call: TRBV11-2
clone_size: NA
j_call: TRBJ2-7
cdr3_aa: CASSMAPLFVSYEQYF
cdr3_nt: TGTGCCAGCAGCATGGCCCCCCTTTTTGTCTCCTACGAGCAGTACTTC

d_call: NA
v_call: TRBV27
clone_size: few
j_call: TRBJ2-5
cdr3_aa: CASSPWTKGETQYF
cdr3_nt: TGTGCCAGCAGTCCCTGGACTAAAGGAGAGACCCAGTACTTC

d_call: NA
v_call: TRBV18
clone_size: NA
j_call: TRBJ1-1
cdr3_aa: CASSPTGYTEAFF
cdr3_nt: TGTGCCAGCTCACCCACAGGGTACACTGAAGCTTTCTTT

d_call: NA
v_call: TRBV28
clone_size: few
j_call: TRBJ1-6
cdr3_aa: CASRLQVIDSPLHF
cdr3_nt: TGTGCCAGCAGACTACAGGTTATTGATTCACCCCTCCACTTT

d_call: NA
v_call: TRBV7-9
clone_size: NA
j_call: TRBJ1-5
cdr3_aa: CASSSTGPPEPQHF
cdr3_nt: TGTGCCAGCAGCTCCACAGGGCCTCCGGAGCCCCAGCATTTT

d_call: TRBD1
v_call: TRBV18
clone_size: few
j_call: TRBJ1-3
cdr3_aa: CASSPYLTTGTGNTIYF
cdr3_nt: TGTGCCAGCTCACCATATCTAACGACAGGGACTGGAAACACCATATATTTT

d_call: NA
v_call: TRBV18
clone_size: NA
j_call: TRBJ1-1
cdr3_aa: CASSPPSRTGGNTEAFF
cdr3_nt: TGTGCCAGCTCACCACCCTCGCGAACCGGGGGGAACACTGAAGCTTTCTTT

d_call: TRBD1
v_call: TRBV2
clone_size: once
j_call: TRBJ1-6
cdr3_aa: CASTRDRTSPLHF
cdr3_nt: TGTGCCAGCACCCGGGACAGGACGTCACCCCTCCACTTT

d_call: TRBD1
v_call: TRBV5-4
clone_size: NA
j_call: TRBJ2-7
cdr3_aa: CASSPPTQGPSYEQYF
cdr3_nt: TGTGCCAGCAGCCCGCCCACACAGGGGCCATCCTACGAGCAGTACTTC

d_call: NA
v_call: TRBV20-1
clone_size: once
j_call: TRBJ1-2
cdr3_aa: CSAYRDGYTF
cdr3_nt: TGCAGTGCATACAGGGATGGCTACACCTTC

d_call: NA
v_call: TRBV27
clone_size: NA
j_call: TRBJ2-7
cdr3_aa: CASSPLGGLFYEQYF
cdr3_nt: TGTGCCAGCAGTCCCTTGGGGGGGCTTTTCTACGAGCAGTACTTC

d_call: TRBD1
v_call: TRBV10-2
clone_size: NA
j_call: TRBJ1-3
cdr3_aa: CASTQRGTDHSGNTIYF
cdr3_nt: TGCGCCAGTACCCAGCGTGGGACAGATCACTCTGGAAACACCATATATTTT

d_call: NA
v_call: TRBV5-4
clone_size: NA
j_call: TRBJ2-3
cdr3_aa: CASSSMAGSDTQYF
cdr3_nt: TGTGCCAGCAGCTCGATGGCGGGATCAGATACGCAGTATTTT

d_call: TRBD1
v_call: TRBV5-1
clone_size: NA
j_call: TRBJ1-1
cdr3_aa: CASSGDRGYTEAFF
cdr3_nt: TGCGCCAGCTCCGGGGACAGGGGTTACACTGAAGCTTTCTTT

d_call: NA
v_call: TRBV15
clone_size: NA
j_call: TRBJ2-3
cdr3_aa: CATSRVDSIFTDTQYF
cdr3_nt: TGTGCCACCAGCAGAGTCGATAGCATTTTCACAGATACGCAGTATTTT

d_call: TRBD2
v_call: TRBV9
clone_size: NA
j_call: TRBJ2-7
cdr3_aa: CASSVDGGGSEQYF
cdr3_nt: TGTGCCAGCAGCGTAGATGGGGGGGGGAGCGAGCAGTACTTC

d_call: NA
v_call: TRBV11-2
clone_size: NA
j_call: TRBJ2-7
cdr3_aa: CANTTGTDSYEQYF
cdr3_nt: TGTGCCAACACCACCGGGACTGACTCCTACGAGCAGTACTTC

d_call: NA
v_call: TRBV27
clone_size: NA
j_call: TRBJ1-6
cdr3_aa: CASRLQGDLSPLHF
cdr3_nt: TGTGCCAGCAGACTACAGGGAGATCTGTCACCCCTCCACTTT

d_call: TRBD1
v_call: TRBV2
clone_size: NA
j_call: TRBJ1-1
cdr3_aa: CASSWDSTEAFF
cdr3_nt: TGTGCCAGCAGTTGGGACAGCACTGAAGCTTTCTTT

d_call: TRBD1
v_call: TRBV6-1
clone_size: NA
j_call: TRBJ2-7
cdr3_aa: CASSGTGNKNEQYF
cdr3_nt: TGTGCCAGCAGTGGGACAGGGAATAAGAACGAGCAGTACTTC

d_call: NA
v_call: TRBV7-9
clone_size: NA
j_call: TRBJ1-3
cdr3_aa: CASSLGGSENTIYF
cdr3_nt: TGTGCCAGCAGCTTAGGGGGCTCGGAAAACACCATATATTTT

d_call: TRBD1
v_call: TRBV5-1
clone_size: NA
j_call: TRBJ1-1
cdr3_aa: CASRTGDVMNTEAFF
cdr3_nt: TGCGCCAGTCGGACAGGGGACGTCATGAACACTGAAGCTTTCTTT

d_call: NA
v_call: TRBV12-1
clone_size: NA
j_call: TRBJ2-5
cdr3_aa: CASSFLIPRRDRGEVRIEETQYF
cdr3_nt: TGTGCCAGCAGCTTTTTAATACCTCGTCGGGACAGGGGGGAAGTTCGGATCGAAGAGACCCAGTACTTC

d_call: TRBD2
v_call: TRBV7-6
clone_size: few
j_call: TRBJ2-1
cdr3_aa: CASSSSGTTSSYNEQFF
cdr3_nt: TGTGCCAGCAGCTCTAGCGGGACTACTAGCTCCTACAATGAGCAGTTCTTC

d_call: NA
v_call: TRBV28
clone_size: NA
j_call: TRBJ2-7
cdr3_aa: CASSAVGQYEQYF
cdr3_nt: TGTGCCAGCAGTGCAGTAGGACAGTACGAGCAGTACTTC

d_call: NA
v_call: TRBV5-5
clone_size: few
j_call: TRBJ2-5
cdr3_aa: CASSLSVPGGLGTQYF
cdr3_nt: TGTGCCAGCAGCTTGAGCGTACCAGGGGGGCTGGGGACCCAGTACTTC

d_call: TRBD1
v_call: TRBV19
clone_size: once
j_call: TRBJ2-1
cdr3_aa: CASSRFGTGDEQFF
cdr3_nt: TGTGCCAGTAGCCGTTTTGGGACAGGGGATGAGCAGTTCTTC

d_call: NA
v_call: TRBV29-1
clone_size: once
j_call: TRBJ2-7
cdr3_aa: CSVDGNSYEQYF
cdr3_nt: TGCAGCGTCGACGGGAATTCCTACGAGCAGTACTTC

d_call: TRBD1
v_call: TRBV29-1
clone_size: NA
j_call: TRBJ2-6
cdr3_aa: CSAGQGVSGANVLTF
cdr3_nt: TGCAGCGCCGGACAGGGGGTCTCTGGGGCCAACGTCCTGACTTTC

d_call: TRBD1
v_call: TRBV6-5
clone_size: NA
j_call: TRBJ1-1
cdr3_aa: CASTHRGGAWTEAFF
cdr3_nt: TGTGCCAGCACCCACCGAGGGGGCGCGTGGACTGAAGCTTTCTTT

d_call: NA
v_call: TRBV11-2
clone_size: NA
j_call: TRBJ2-1
cdr3_aa: CASSPRESSYNEQFF
cdr3_nt: TGTGCCAGCAGCCCGAGGGAGAGCTCCTACAATGAGCAGTTCTTC

d_call: NA
v_call: TRBV28
clone_size: NA
j_call: TRBJ2-3
cdr3_aa: CASIFLCTDTQYF
cdr3_nt: TGTGCCAGCATCTTTCTGTGCACAGATACGCAGTATTTT

d_call: NA
v_call: TRBV29-1
clone_size: NA
j_call: TRBJ2-7
cdr3_aa: CSVGVADGYEQYF
cdr3_nt: TGCAGCGTTGGTGTAGCTGACGGCTACGAGCAGTACTTC

d_call: NA
v_call: TRBV6-4
clone_size: NA
j_call: TRBJ2-2
cdr3_aa: CASSLANTGELFF
cdr3_nt: TGTGCCAGCAGTCTAGCGAACACCGGGGAGCTGTTTTTT

d_call: TRBD1
v_call: TRBV7-9
clone_size: NA
j_call: TRBJ1-2
cdr3_aa: CASSLSDRAFYGYTF
cdr3_nt: TGTGCCAGCAGCTTGTCCGACAGGGCATTCTATGGCTACACCTTC

d_call: TRBD2
v_call: TRBV7-3
clone_size: NA
j_call: TRBJ2-1
cdr3_aa: CASSLTGTILYNEQFF
cdr3_nt: TGTGCCAGCAGCTTAACAGGGACTATCCTCTACAATGAGCAGTTCTTC